One sample yielded the 24 T cell receptor beta chains listed below, sequenced in a study of graft-versus-host responses after intestinal transplantation. TCRdb's copy holds only in-frame clones and misses some; the assay was immunoSEQ multiplex PCR. The table lists 43,000 or so clones, about 94% of them singletons. Sequencing was performed on PBMCs, taken around 48 weeks after intestinal transplant. Receptor source: a human patient who received an intestinal transplant, so some T cells may come from the graft donor.

The chain employs TRBV7-9 and TRBJ1-1; D not resolved. This CDR3 contains 14 residues. Germline V lookup: CDR1 SEHNR, CDR2 FQNEAQ (reference sequence). Trimming shortened V by 4 bases and J by 8 bases, and 17 bases separated the two germline ends. The CDR3 nucleotides are TGTGCCAGCAGCTCGTCGGATCCTCAGGCGGAAGCTTTCTTT. Protein sequence: CASSSSDPQAEAFF.

This clone is a singleton in its sample. V and J are TRBV18 and TRBJ2-6, with D perhaps TRBD2 (6 bases). CDR1 and CDR2 from the germline V gene are KGHSH and LQKENI. Trimming took 8 bases from V and 1 from J, leaving 15 bases between them. The CDR3 totals 16 residues. The CDR3 reads CASPLSRGSGANVLTF. CDR3 nucleotide sequence: TGTGCCAGCCCCCTCAGCCGGGGGTCTGGGGCCAACGTCCTGACTTTC.

The chain joins TRBV6-1 to TRBJ2-7; D remains ambiguous. The ends were cut back, 5 bases at V and 3 bases at J, with 14 bases in the middle. The CDR3 is made up of 14 amino acids. Germline V lookup: CDR1 MNHNS, CDR2 SASEGT. CDR3 region: CASSLSGPGYEQYF. In nucleotides, the CDR3 is TGTGCCAGCAGTCTATCCGGACCGGGCTACGAGCAGTACTTC.

The chain has TRBV11-1 and TRBJ2-3, with 14 bases matching TRBD2. Germline loops: CDR1 SGHAT, CDR2 FQDESV (reference sequence). With V trimmed by 6 bases and J by 6 bases, 5 bases remained unmatched. The CDR3 spans 15 residues. The CDR3: CASRPRLAGGDTQYF. CDR3 nucleotides: TGTGCCAGCAGACCGAGACTAGCGGGGGGGGATACGCAGTATTTT.

This chain uses TRBV9 with TRBJ2-1; no firm D call. Trimming removed 1 base at V and 7 bases at J, with 6 bases between. CDR3 length: 12 residues. The germline CDR1 and CDR2 sequences are SGDLS and YYNGEE. The CDR3 sequence: CASSVTGNEQFF. The CDR3, as DNA: TGTGCCAGCAGCGTAACCGGGAATGAGCAGTTCTTC.

CDR3 sequence reads: CASRRDLSYEQYF. The CDR3 DNA reads TGTGCCAGCAGACGGGACCTTTCCTACGAGCAGTACTTC. This chain links TRBV6-1 with TRBJ2-7; D possibly matches TRBD1 or TRBD2 (5 bases each). In germline, CDR1 is MNHNS, CDR2 SASEGT. Trimming removed 6 bases from V and 1 base from J, with 10 bases in between. CDR3 length: 13 residues.

The chain is built from TRBV6-1 and TRBJ2-1; perhaps TRBD2 as D (5 bases). V dropped 0 bases and J dropped 0 bases, with 9 bases sitting between them. The CDR3 is 16 residues long. CDR1 and CDR2 from the germline V gene are MNHNS and SASEGT. CDR3 sequence: CASSEAHRGSYNEQFF. The DNA of the CDR3 is TGTGCCAGCAGTGAAGCCCACCGGGGCTCCTACAATGAGCAGTTCTTC.

The chain has TRBV5-1 and TRBJ2-3; D might be TRBD2 (6 bases). Trimming shortened V by 7 bases and J by 0 bases, and 9 bases separated the two germline ends. This CDR3 region has 13 residues. The germline V gene has CDR1 SGHRS and CDR2 YFSETQ. Written as DNA, the CDR3 is TGCGCCAGCGGGAGGCCCAGCACAGATACGCAGTATTTT. Amino acids: CASGRPSTDTQYF.

The V and J genes are TRBV19 and TRBJ2-1; tentative D call: TRBD1 (6 bases). Trimming cost V 9 bases and J 7 bases, with 10 bases left between them. The CDR3 covers 11 residues. CDR1 is LNHDA and CDR2 is SQIVND in the germline V gene (reference sequence). The DNA for the CDR3 is TGTGCCAGCTTACAGGGAAATGAGCAGTTCTTC. Translating gives CASLQGNEQFF.

The chain uses TRBV7-3 and TRBJ2-7; D not certain. Germline CDR1 reads SGHTA; CDR2 reads FQGTGA. Trimming removed 3 bases from V and 5 bases from J, with 14 bases in between. The CDR3 sequence is 14 residues long. The CDR3 sequence is CASSFRSPGHEQYF. CDR3 DNA: TGTGCCAGCAGCTTCAGGTCTCCCGGTCACGAGCAGTACTTC.

Only one count was recorded for this clone. The chain employs TRBV6-5 and TRBJ2-2; maybe TRBD2 (5 bases). CDR1 is MNHEY, CDR2 SVGAGI, per germline. V gave up 7 bases and J gave up 9 bases, with 15 bases separating them. The CDR3 is made up of 13 amino acids. CDR3 sequence: CASTPGSDRELFF. CDR3 DNA: TGTGCCAGCACCCCGGGGAGCGACCGGGAGCTGTTTTTT.

The V call is TRBV7-2, the J call TRBJ2-4; D uncertain. There are 16 residues in the CDR3. Trimming left V 7 bases short and J 0 bases short, with 16 bases between. From germline, CDR1 is SGHTA and CDR2 FQGNSA. The CDR3 DNA is TGTGCCAGCAACCCCGGGCCCCGCACAGCCAAAAACATTCAGTACTTC. Its translation: CASNPGPRTAKNIQYF.

V usage is TRBV27 and J usage is TRBJ2-3; D not resolved. The CDR3 contains 14 residues. Trimming cost V 5 bases and J 2 bases, with 11 bases left between them. Germline V gene sequence: CDR1 MNHEY, CDR2 SMNVEV (reference sequence). The DNA of the CDR3 is TGTGCCAGCAGTAGTCCAGAAGACACAGATACGCAGTATTTT. Translating it yields CASSSPEDTDTQYF.

The chain has TRBV6-6 and TRBJ1-5, with D uncertain. Germline-derived CDR1 and CDR2 are MNHNY and SVGAGI (reference sequence). CDR3 length: 13 amino acids. V was cut by 2 bases and J by 4 bases, with 6 bases left in between. CDR3 DNA sequence: TGTGCCAGCAGTTACCCGGATAATCAGCCCCAGCATTTT. Translated: CASSYPDNQPQHF.

This chain uses TRBV7-9 with TRBJ2-5; D is uncertain. CDR1 and CDR2 (germline): SEHNR, FQNEAQ (reference sequence). Trimming took off 1 base at V and 2 bases at J, with 5 bases between the two ends. The CDR3 sequence is 13 residues long. The CDR3 loop is CASSLEYQETQYF. The CDR3 DNA follows: TGTGCCAGCAGCTTAGAGTATCAAGAGACCCAGTACTTC.

This chain uses TRBV5-4 with TRBJ2-7; 7 positions agree with TRBD1. The length of the CDR3 is 15 residues. V lost 4 bases, J lost 0 bases, and 7 bases stayed unmatched. Germline V gives CDR1 SGHNT, CDR2 YYREEE (reference sequence). CDR3 in amino acids: CASSLQGSSSYEQYF. The CDR3 nucleotides read TGTGCCAGCAGCCTACAGGGGTCAAGCTCCTACGAGCAGTACTTC.

The chain recombines TRBV5-1 with TRBJ2-2, with D perhaps matching TRBD2 (5 bases). Trimming took off 3 bases at V and 2 bases at J, with 14 bases between the two ends. This CDR3 contains 16 residues. The germline V gene encodes CDR1 SGHRS and CDR2 YFSETQ. The CDR3 nucleotides are TGCGCCAGCAGCTCTGGACTGACCCAAAACACCGGGGAGCTGTTTTTT. Translation: CASSSGLTQNTGELFF.

The chain recombines TRBV27 with TRBJ2-7; maybe TRBD2 (6 bases). Looked up from germline, CDR1 is MNHEY and CDR2 is SMNVEV (reference sequence). The CDR3 spans 17 residues. Trimming removed 3 bases at V and 0 bases at J, with 18 bases between. DNA for the CDR3: TGTGCCAGCAGTTTCCTCGGTAGCGGAGGGCCCTCCTACGAGCAGTACTTC. Translated, it gives CASSFLGSGGPSYEQYF.

This chain joins TRBV2 and TRBJ2-7; D unresolved. Trimming shortened V by 7 bases and J by 0 bases, and 13 bases separated the two germline ends. Germline values: CDR1 SNHLY, CDR2 FYNNEI. The CDR3 is 14 residues long. The CDR3 region has the DNA TGTGCCAGCACGGTACAGACGACCTCCTACGAGCAGTACTTC. This sequence encodes CASTVQTTSYEQYF.

The CDR3 reads CASSPGTSGMGQYF. The CDR3 DNA is TGTGCCAGCAGCCCCGGGACTAGCGGGATGGGGCAGTACTTC. V gene TRBV7-6 combines with J gene TRBJ2-7, with TRBD2 identical over 13 bases. The CDR3 totals 14 residues. The germline CDR1 and CDR2 sequences are SGHVS and FNYEAQ. With 5 bases clipped from V and 9 bases from J, the junction kept 7 bases outside the gene matches.

The V call is TRBV5-4, the J call TRBJ1-2; no clear D gene. The CDR3 spans 12 residues. The germline V gene has CDR1 SGHNT and CDR2 YYREEE (reference sequence). V lost 0 bases and J 7 bases, leaving 7 bases between the germline ends. The CDR3 DNA is TGTGCCAGCAGCTTGGATATCAGTGGCTACACCTTC. Encoded protein: CASSLDISGYTF.

The rearrangement uses TRBV13 and TRBJ2-7; 9 nucleotides align to TRBD2. The germline CDR1 and CDR2 sequences are PRHDT and FYEKMQ (reference sequence). Losses at the gene ends were 1 base for V and 11 bases for J; bases not matched to a gene: 6. The CDR3 is 13 amino acids. CDR3 in DNA: TGTGCCAGCAGCTTAGTCCTAGCGGGGTTCAAGTACTTC. Its protein product is CASSLVLAGFKYF.

V and J are TRBV4-1 and TRBJ2-5; TRBD2 aligns across 9 bases. This CDR3 spans 16 amino acids. The trim removed 4 bases at V and 1 base at J, leaving 7 bases unmatched. Per the germline V gene, CDR1 is MGHRA and CDR2 is YSYEKL. The CDR3, as DNA: TGCGCCAGCAGCCGGCGGGTGACTAGCGGCCAAGAGACCCAGTACTTC. This translates into CASSRRVTSGQETQYF.

This chain joins TRBV10-1 and TRBJ1-1; 8 positions match TRBD1. CDR3 length: 14 amino acids. CDR1 and CDR2 from the germline V gene are WNHNN and SYGVQD (reference sequence). V was pared by 3 bases and J by 12 bases, with 12 bases of the junction left unmatched. In DNA form, the CDR3 reads TGCGCCAGCAGTGAATGGAGGACAGGGAGTAGAACTTTCTTT. Its protein product is CASSEWRTGSRTFF.